This T cell receptor beta chain derives from a study of control samples from healthy donors and cancer patients. CDR3 length equals 14 residues. V lost 5 bases and J lost 6; bases outside the gene matches: 4. CDR1 and CDR2 from the germline V gene are KGHDR and SFDVKD. Some clones are missing from TCRdb's copy, which holds only in-frame ones; the method was immunoSEQ multiplex PCR. The repertoire holds roughly 73,000 clones, with roughly 92% as singletons. The rearrangement uses TRBV24-1 and TRBJ2-1; 9 bases fit TRBD2. Sequencing input: blood. The TCR was taken from a woman in her sixties or seventies in good health. CDR3 loop: CATSVETSGNEQFF. For the CDR3, the DNA is TGTGCCACCAGTGTGGAGACTAGCGGCAATGAGCAGTTCTTC.